This entry is about one T cell receptor beta chain. Its antigen is undetermined. The sample is drawn from a study of blood T cells in healthy people across ages. Primers used in a second PCR of about 6 to 11 cycles were a sample-barcoded 5' primer and a J-beta primer mix. Each of the samples gave a minimum of 2.5 million paired-end reads that contained CDR3. TCRdb passed the 5' RACE reads through MiXCR, listing each CDR3 protein once. The sample has 780,000 or so distinct CDR3 sequences, roughly 50% seen once. V lost 3 bases and J 2 bases, leaving 11 bases between the germline ends. The CDR3 consists of 15 residues. Germline values: CDR1 SGHNT, CDR2 YENEEA. Study findings and constraints: More naive CD4+ cells and higher diversity marked long-lived donors relative to aged donors.

The source is a man aged 40-50 years in good health. The chain recombines TRBV11-3 with TRBJ2-1; tentatively, D is TRBD1 (7 bases). Sequences were obtained from blood. This chain's CDR3 is CASSFTRGAYNEQFF. In DNA form, the CDR3 reads TGTGCCAGCAGCTTCACCAGGGGGGCCTACAATGAGCAGTTCTTC.